This T cell receptor beta chain derives from a study of blood T cell repertoires in COVID-19. Looking at the study overall: The United States, Italy and Spain were the sources of the acute and convalescent COVID-19 samples. PBMCs, B-cell-depleted T cells, or T cells were the source of the cDNA or gDNA that made up the material.

Germline CDR1 is MDHEN and CDR2 is SYDVKM. V lost 6 bases to trimming and J lost 4 bases; unmatched junction nucleotides: 6. The CDR3 runs to 15 residues. Per the study methods: Amplification from reference gene primers served as the basis for estimated nucleated cell counts. Profiling relied on immunoSEQ multiplex PCR, and the TCRdb table lists in-frame clones only, not all of them. For V, J and clone size, that table is used; D and trimming come from the DNA. Seen here are 50,000 to 85,000 clones, 91% observed once, and the top ten hold about 7.3%. The sequence was collected from a human donor in a cohort sampled during active COVID-19. The sample consisted of peripheral blood. This sequence joins TRBV28 and TRBJ2-1; TRBD2 matches at 10 bases. This chain's CDR3 is CASRLAGRVYNEQFF. CDR3 in DNA: TGTGCCAGCAGACTAGCGGGAAGAGTTTACAATGAGCAGTTCTTC.